This T cell receptor beta chain was retrieved from a study of T cell changes during pregnancy in multiple sclerosis. CDR3 length: 14 residues. V was shortened by 5 bases and J by 2 bases, with 11 bases between the two germline ends. CDR1 is MNHEY, CDR2 SMNVEV, per germline (reference sequence). Using immunoSEQ multiplex PCR, the repertoire was profiled, and TCRdb retains in-frame clones only, with some absent. The data hold 40,000 to 45,000 clones, with around 90% observed a single time. Material: CD8+ T cells from peripheral blood mononuclear cells, obtained after pregnancy. The rearrangement uses TRBV27 and TRBJ2-3; no clear D gene. The sequence was collected from a female donor in good health, enrolled as a control in a pregnancy study. The CDR3 spells CASSTDSFTDTQYF. The CDR3 DNA reads as TGTGCCAGCAGTACCGACTCCTTCACAGATACGCAGTATTTT.